This T cell receptor beta chain was documented in a study of cytomegalovirus exposure and HLA in healthy donors. Broader study findings: Apparent HLA restriction characterized most CMV-associated TCR beta chains in a later analysis. Confirmation in vitro established that a few CMV-associated chains were specific for CMV antigens.

Germline loops: CDR1 SGDLS, CDR2 YYNGEE. The length of the CDR3 is 17 residues. J gave up 1 base and V 3 bases, and 8 bases lay outside the gene matches. This clone was counted a few times. Antigen: not known. 13 Jbeta primers and 60 Vbeta primers were used for the PCR. Measured with immunoSEQ multiplex PCR; TCRdb has only the in-frame clones, and not every one. The profile shows about 110,000 clones, around 70% of them singletons. The sequenced sample was PBMCs. The chain recombines TRBV9 with TRBJ2-5; 11 bases are shared with TRBD2. This TCR was sampled from a man in his forties in good health and CMV-seropositive. CDR3 in amino acids: CASSAGQTSGIQETQYF. The CDR3, as DNA: TGTGCCAGCAGCGCAGGCCAGACTAGCGGGATCCAAGAGACCCAGTACTTC.